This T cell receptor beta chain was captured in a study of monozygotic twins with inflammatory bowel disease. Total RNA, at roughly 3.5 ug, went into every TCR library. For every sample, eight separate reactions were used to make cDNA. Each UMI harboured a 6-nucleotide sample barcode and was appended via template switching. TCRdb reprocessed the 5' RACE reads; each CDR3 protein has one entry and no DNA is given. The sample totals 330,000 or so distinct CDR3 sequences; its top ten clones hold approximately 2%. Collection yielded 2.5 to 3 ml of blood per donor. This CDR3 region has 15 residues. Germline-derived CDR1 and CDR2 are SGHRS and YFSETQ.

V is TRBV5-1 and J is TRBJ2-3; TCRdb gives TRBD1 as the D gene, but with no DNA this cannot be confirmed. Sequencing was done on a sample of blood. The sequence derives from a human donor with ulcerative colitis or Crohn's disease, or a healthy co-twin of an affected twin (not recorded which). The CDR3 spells CASSLTGPRTDTQYF.